Listed below are T cell receptor beta chains from one sample, sequenced in a study of blood T cell repertoires in COVID-19. The table came from immunoSEQ multiplex PCR; TCRdb's copy has only in-frame clones and leaves some out. Here the sample spans approximately 270,000 clones, roughly 91% being singletons. What was sequenced was PBMCs or T cells enriched from blood (not recorded which). The source of these receptors is a woman between 55 and 75 years old who had recovered from COVID-19. CDR3s include the opening cysteine and the closing phenylalanine or tryptophan. D genes are given only for firm matches. Size tells how often a clone was seen (once, few, many) or the class of an expanded clone, and some rows leave it out.

v_call	d_call	clone_size	j_call	cdr3_length	cdr3_aa	cdr3_nt
TRBV6-6	.	.	TRBJ2-2	15	CASSPFPEGTGELFF	TGTGCCAGCAGTCCCTTCCCCGAGGGCACCGGGGAGCTGTTTTTT
TRBV18	.	.	TRBJ2-7	13	CASSRPISDEQYF	TGTGCCAGCTCACGGCCCATCAGTGACGAGCAGTACTTC
TRBV4-1	.	.	TRBJ1-5	15	CASSQVRDTAQPQHF	TGCGCCAGCAGCCAGGTCCGGGACACAGCTCAGCCCCAGCATTTT
TRBV5-6	.	.	TRBJ2-1	12	CASSLVRAQQFF	TGTGCCAGCAGCTTGGTGCGAGCCCAACAGTTCTTC
TRBV28	TRBD1	.	TRBJ1-2	13	CASRPGGPYGYTF	TGTGCCAGCAGGCCAGGGGGGCCTTATGGCTACACCTTC
TRBV11-1	TRBD2	few	TRBJ2-7	15	CASSKLAGGTYEQYF	TGTGCCAGCAGCAAACTAGCGGGAGGCACCTACGAGCAGTACTTC
TRBV7-9	.	.	TRBJ1-6	15	CASSLGSSYNSPLHF	TGTGCCAGCAGCTTAGGGAGCTCCTATAATTCACCCCTCCACTTT
TRBV5-1	TRBD2	.	TRBJ2-1	18	CASSLSLGLAGNYNEQFF	TGCGCCAGCAGCTTATCTTTGGGACTAGCGGGGAACTACAATGAGCAGTTCTTC
TRBV5-1	.	few	TRBJ2-7	17	CASSLQDPRAFRYEQYF	TGCGCCAGCAGCCTACAGGACCCCCGAGCATTTAGGTACGAGCAGTACTTC
TRBV5-6	TRBD1	.	TRBJ1-6	15	CASSLEGAWDSPLHF	TGTGCCAGCAGCTTGGAGGGGGCGTGGGATTCACCCCTCCACTTT
TRBV7-3	TRBD2	.	TRBJ2-1	14	CASSLNGGYNEQFF	TGTGCCAGCAGCTTAAACGGGGGGTACAATGAGCAGTTCTTC